The clone carrying this TCR beta chain occurred a few times. V lost 4 bases and J lost 4, with 7 bases in between. Germline V gene sequence: CDR1 SNHLY, CDR2 FYNNEI. The CDR3 covers 12 residues. The record originates from a study of blood T cell repertoires in COVID-19. Only in-frame clones appear in the TCRdb table, and some are missing; sequencing was by immunoSEQ multiplex PCR. This table has roughly 150,000 clones, around 88% appearing once. The gene calls are TRBV2 and TRBJ1-1; D remains unclear. The sequenced sample was peripheral blood. This receptor was identified in a human donor in a cohort sampled during active COVID-19. The CDR3 here is CASSGGPTEAFF. The CDR3 bases are TGTGCCAGCAGTGGAGGTCCCACTGAAGCTTTCTTT.